The clone carrying this T cell receptor (beta chain) appeared a few times. CDR3 length: 15 amino acids. V lost 4 bases and J lost 5, with 14 bases in between. Germline CDR1 reads KGHSH; CDR2 reads LQKENI. TCRdb reprocessed the RT-PCR reads via MiXCR and lists one record per CDR3 protein. This table has about 700,000 distinct CDR3 sequences, over 12% appearing once. This TCR came from a female donor in good health, serving as a healthy control. The specimen was memory CD4+ T cells from blood. V is TRBV18 and J is TRBJ1-4; D is possibly TRBD1 (5 bases). The CDR3 sequence: CASSRFQGKNEKLFF. DNA of the CDR3: TGTGCCAGCTCACGATTCCAGGGAAAGAATGAAAAACTGTTTTTT. Combining the CDR3 with reference TRBV18 and TRBJ1-4 gives the whole variable domain NAGVMQNPRHLVRRRGQEARLRCSPMKGHSHVYWYRQLPEEGLKFMVYLQKENIIDESGMPKERFSAEFPKEGPSILRIQQVVRGDSAAYFCASSRFQGKNEKLFFGSGTQLSVL.